The 9 T cell receptor beta chains in this list originate from one sample, sequenced in a study of regulatory T cells in long-lasting Graves disease. With iRepertoire HTBI primers and Arm-PCR of CDR3 regions, TCR beta libraries were built. TCRdb called the multiplex PCR reads again in MiXCR, with one record for every CDR3 protein. The table includes 400,000 to 500,000 distinct CDR3 sequences, 22% detected once. Stated time point: persistent/refractory GD, antithyroid drugs over 5 years with positive TRAb. Preparation of the TCR library used RNA extracted from PBMCs. The material sequenced was peripheral blood mononuclear cells (PBMCs), taken when the disease was refractory, from a patient treated with antithyroid drugs. The receptors here all came from a female donor with Graves disease.

This clonotype has a count of ten or more. The CDR3 bases are TGTGCCAGCAGCGGGGCCTGGGGCAGCACCAACTATGGCTACACCTTC. This codes for CASSGAWGSTNYGYTF. The V gene is TRBV5-6, the J gene TRBJ1-2; perhaps TRBD1 as D (5 bases). V lost 4 bases to trimming and J lost 2 bases, with 18 bases between them. Germline V gives CDR1 SGHDT, CDR2 YYEEEE. The CDR3 covers 16 residues.

This clonotype was seen a few times. The chain links TRBV6-6 to TRBJ2-7; 9 bases match TRBD1. V lost 0 bases to trimming and J lost 4 bases; unmatched junction nucleotides: 4. Germline assignment: CDR1 MNHNY and CDR2 SVGAGI (reference sequence). The CDR3 runs to 15 residues. CDR3 sequence: CASSYSTGGGYEQYF. The CDR3 DNA reads as TGTGCCAGCAGTTACTCGACAGGGGGGGGGTACGAGCAGTACTTC.

This clonotype was picked up many times. J is TRBJ1-2 and V is TRBV29-1; no definite D call. The CDR3 is made up of 14 amino acids. Germline V gene lookup returns CDR1 SQVTM and CDR2 ANQGSEA. The V and J ends lost 3 bases and 4 bases respectively, with 15 bases between them. For the CDR3, the DNA is TGCAGCGTTGAGGCTCAGCAGCGGGGCTATGGCTACACCTTC. Protein: CSVEAQQRGYGYTF.

The chain employs TRBV19 and TRBJ2-3; 8 nucleotides match TRBD2. CDR1 is LNHDA, CDR2 SQIVND, per germline (reference sequence). The CDR3 sequence is 15 residues long. Trimming removed 4 bases from V and 3 bases from J; junction bases left unmatched: 6. CDR3 sequence (DNA): TGTGCCAGTAGTACCAGCGGGAGTGTAACAGATACGCAGTATTTT. Protein product: CASSTSGSVTDTQYF. The full variable domain, completed using reference TRBV19 and TRBJ2-3, is DGGITQSPKYLFRKEGQNVTLSCEQNLNHDAMYWYRQDPGQGLRLIYYSQIVNDFQKGDIAEGYSVSREKKESFPLTVTSAQKNPTAFYLCASSTSGSVTDTQYFGPGTRLTVL.

The chain links TRBV12-3 or TRBV12-4 to TRBJ1-3; D is possibly TRBD1 (6 bases). Trimming shortened V by 3 bases and J by 10 bases, and 16 bases separated the two germline ends. The CDR3 has 14 residues. The chain's CDR3 is CASSLMELGGTIYF. Here the CDR3 DNA reads TGTGCCAGCAGTTTGATGGAGCTAGGGGGGACCATATATTTT.

V and J are TRBV12-3 or TRBV12-4 and TRBJ2-2; TRBD2 is a possible D gene (5 bases). The CDR3 contains 16 residues. Trimming cost V 2 bases and J 0 bases, with 10 bases left between them. Here the CDR3 DNA reads TGTGCCAGCAGTTTAAACGAACTAGCGAACACCGGGGAGCTGTTTTTT. It yields the protein CASSLNELANTGELFF.

This clonotype was seen at least ten times. The chain recombines TRBV6-5 with TRBJ2-7; D is uncertain. Per the germline V gene, CDR1 is MNHEY and CDR2 is SVGAGI. This CDR3 has 14 amino acids. The ends were cut back, 3 bases at V and 0 bases at J, with 9 bases in the middle. CDR3: CASSYEASSYEQYF. CDR3 DNA sequence: TGTGCCAGCAGTTATGAAGCCAGCTCCTACGAGCAGTACTTC.

For this clonotype: Possible read error: a much larger clone is one base away. J is TRBJ1-2 and V is TRBV12-5; tentatively, D is TRBD1 (5 bases). V was pared by 6 bases and J by 4 bases, with 15 bases between. The CDR3 sequence is 14 residues long. The germline V gene encodes CDR1 LGHNT and CDR2 FRNRAP. The CDR3: CASGPTARSYGYTF. CDR3 nucleotides: TGTGCTAGTGGCCCGACAGCTCGTAGCTATGGCTACACCTTC.

At least ten counts were recorded for this clonotype. V and J are TRBV20-1 and TRBJ2-7; D is uncertain. Looked up from germline, CDR1 is DFQATT and CDR2 is SNEGSKA (reference sequence). Trimming took 3 bases from V and 4 from J, leaving 13 bases between them. CDR3 size: 13 residues. CDR3 sequence reads: CSARGVEEYEQYF. CDR3 sequence (DNA): TGCAGTGCTAGGGGCGTAGAGGAATACGAGCAGTACTTC.